This paragraph covers one T cell receptor (beta chain) sequence. Its target is unknown. The data were produced by immunoSEQ multiplex PCR, yet TCRdb's version contains in-frame clones alone and is incomplete. The repertoire holds 150,000 or so clones, with 94% as singletons. The data are from a study of T cell responses to AZD1222 COVID-19 vaccine. Points from the study as a whole: Variant regions that are unmutated are reportedly the target of nearly half of spike-specific TCRs. Two AZD1222 doses significantly raised spike-specific TCR breadth and depth over controls. Donors in the cohort were predominantly white British and more often female, and clonal diversity was possibly underestimated. Baseline serostatus was positive in only six AZD1222 recipients.

This CDR3 spans 11 amino acids. CDR1 MNHEY and CDR2 SVGAGI come from the germline V gene. The ends were cut back, 10 bases at V and 4 bases at J, with 10 bases in the middle. The receptor was derived from an adult in good health. The genes are TRBV6-5 and TRBJ1-1; D remains unclear. The sequences come from peripheral blood, collected on day 0 of AZD1222 vaccination. CDR3 in amino acids: CAITFGTEAFF. The CDR3 nucleotides read TGTGCCATCACCTTCGGCACTGAAGCTTTCTTT.